The 27 T cell receptor beta chains below all came from one sample that was sequenced in a study of shared clonotypes between healthy human individuals. Only in-frame clones appear in the TCRdb table, and some are missing; sequencing was by immunoSEQ multiplex PCR. The sample carries approximately 2.1 million clones, roughly 93% recorded once. Specimen: naive CD4+ T cells from PBMCs. The subset here: CD45RA+ positively selected. All receptors come from a man in his late teens or twenties in good health. Some clones in this sample may be carry-over from other donors' samples.

The rearrangement uses TRBV28 and TRBJ1-1; weak D call: TRBD1 (5 bases). The germline CDR1 and CDR2 sequences are MDHEN and SYDVKM. This CDR3 comprises 15 residues. The V and J ends lost 5 bases and 3 bases respectively, with 16 bases between them. In DNA form, the CDR3 reads TGTGCCAGCAGTGGGGCCCCGGGGACGGACACTGAAGCTTTCTTT. This translates into CASSGAPGTDTEAFF.

The chain uses TRBV7-9 and TRBJ2-1; TRBD2 aligns across 7 bases. Germline CDR1 and CDR2: SEHNR and FQNEAQ (reference sequence). Trimming at V came to 5 bases and at J to 1 base, leaving 5 bases not matched to a gene. The CDR3 has 15 residues. The CDR3 nucleotides are TGTGCCAGCAGCCAGCGGGGTGCGTCCTACAATGAGCAGTTCTTC. Translating gives CASSQRGASYNEQFF. Complete variable domain (other parts from reference TRBV7-9 and TRBJ2-1): DTGVSQNPRHKITKRGQNVTFRCDPISEHNRLYWYRQTLGQGPEFLTYFQNEAQLEKSRLLSDRFSAERPKGSFSTLEIQRTEQGDSAMYLCASSQRGASYNEQFFGPGTRLTVL.

CDR3 residues: CASATPSGKHEQFF. The CDR3 nucleotides read TGTGCCAGCGCTACCCCTAGCGGCAAACATGAGCAGTTCTTC. This chain links TRBV28 with TRBJ2-1; TRBD2 agrees at 7 bases. The CDR3 is 14 residues long. Unmatched junction bases numbered 12, after V lost 8 bases and J lost 8 bases. Per the germline V gene, CDR1 is MDHEN and CDR2 is SYDVKM.

With respect to this clone: Different DNA sequences within this sample yield the same CDR3. V gene TRBV18 combines with J gene TRBJ1-2; 9 nucleotides line up with TRBD1. The CDR3 has 13 amino acids. Germline CDR1 reads KGHSH; CDR2 reads LQKENI. Losses at the gene ends were 2 bases for V and 6 bases for J; bases not matched to a gene: 1. The CDR3 bases are TGTGCCAGCTCACCAGACAGGGGGAATGGCTACACCTTC. This encodes CASSPDRGNGYTF.

This chain connects TRBV2 to TRBJ1-3, with unresolved D. Germline CDR1 SNHLY, CDR2 FYNNEI. Trimming removed 3 bases from V and 2 bases from J, with 8 bases in between. The CDR3 length is 14 residues. In DNA, the CDR3 is TGTGCCAGCAGTGATCTGATACCTGGAAACACCATATATTTT. This encodes CASSDLIPGNTIYF. The variable domain in full, completed from reference TRBV2 and TRBJ1-3, reads EPEVTQTPSHQVTQMGQEVILRCVPISNHLYFYWYRQILGQKVEFLVSFYNNEISEKSEIFDDQFSVERPDGSNFTLKIRSTKLEDSAMYFCASSDLIPGNTIYFGEGSWLTVV.

This chain connects TRBV5-1 to TRBJ2-5, with D possibly called TRBD1 or TRBD2 (6 bases each). This CDR3 region has 15 residues. Germline V gene lookup returns CDR1 SGHRS and CDR2 YFSETQ. The V and J ends lost 3 bases and 6 bases respectively, with 18 bases between them. CDR3 sequence reads: CASSSGADVVKTQYF. In nucleotides, the CDR3 is TGCGCCAGCAGCTCGGGGGCTGACGTCGTAAAGACCCAGTACTTC.

The chain is built from TRBV5-1 and TRBJ1-5; 9 bases are a match to TRBD1. The CDR3 length is 16 residues. The germline gives CDR1 SGHRS, CDR2 YFSETQ. V shed 0 bases, J shed 7 bases, and the junction held 8 bases outside the gene matches. In DNA, the CDR3 is TGCGCCAGCAGCTTGGAGGGGACAGGGACGGGGCAGCCCCAGCATTTT. It is translated as CASSLEGTGTGQPQHF.

The V gene is TRBV30, the J gene TRBJ1-1; D ambiguous. Germline V lookup: CDR1 GTSNPN, CDR2 SVGIG (reference sequence). CDR3 length: 14 residues. Trimming left V 4 bases short and J 4 bases short, with 16 bases between. CDR3 residues: CAWTRLAYFTEAFF. Written as DNA, the CDR3 is TGTGCCTGGACCCGCCTAGCCTATTTCACTGAAGCTTTCTTT.

The genes are TRBV6-1 and TRBJ1-5; a weak D match, TRBD1 (5 bases). Germline V CDR1 and CDR2: MNHNS, SASEGT. With 9 bases removed from V and 0 bases from J, the gap between germline ends came to 15 bases. CDR3 length equals 15 residues. This CDR3 reads CASSLGVYSNQPQHF. In DNA, the CDR3 is TGTGCCAGTTCCTTGGGGGTTTATAGCAATCAGCCCCAGCATTTT.

The chain carries TRBV4-2 and TRBJ2-7, with no clear D. The CDR3 is 16 amino acids. The germline V gene has CDR1 LGHNA and CDR2 YNFKEQ. V lost 1 base and J lost 3, with 16 bases in between. The CDR3 DNA sequence: TGTGCCAGCAGCCAAGGTCGCAGTATTATCGGCTACGAGCAGTACTTC. It codes for CASSQGRSIIGYEQYF.

As concerns this clone: The sample holds other DNA sequences that translate to the same CDR3. The chain couples TRBV9 to TRBJ2-7; TRBD2 agrees at 11 bases. The trim removed 2 bases at V and 6 bases at J, leaving 4 bases unmatched. This CDR3 is 14 amino acids long. Looked up from germline, CDR1 is SGDLS and CDR2 is YYNGEE. CDR3 sequence: CASSVRLAGGEQYF. The CDR3 DNA sequence: TGTGCCAGCAGCGTGAGGCTAGCGGGAGGCGAGCAGTACTTC.

The rearrangement joins TRBV7-2 to TRBJ2-1; 10 nucleotides line up with TRBD2. The J segment lost 7 bases and the V segment lost 6 bases, leaving 12 bases of the junction unmatched. This CDR3 has 16 residues. The V gene's germline CDR1 is SGHTA and CDR2 FQGNSA. CDR3 sequence reads: CASSNGQAGGQNEQFF. CDR3 DNA sequence: TGTGCCAGCAGTAACGGCCAAGCGGGAGGGCAGAATGAGCAGTTCTTC.

The chain couples TRBV4-2 to TRBJ2-4, with TRBD2 matching 10 bases. Trimming cost V 4 bases and J 6 bases; bases outside gene matches: 9. This CDR3 is built from 16 residues. CDR1 LGHNA and CDR2 YNFKEQ come from the germline V gene. The CDR3 DNA follows: TGTGCCAGCAGCCTTCCAGGGACTAGCGTCACAAACATTCAGTACTTC. This sequence encodes CASSLPGTSVTNIQYF.

This sequence joins TRBV2 and TRBJ1-2, with 8 bases lining up with TRBD1. The CDR3 runs to 15 residues. Germline CDR1 reads SNHLY; CDR2 reads FYNNEI. The V segment lost 7 bases and the J segment 4 bases; nucleotides outside the gene matches: 11. Here the CDR3 DNA reads TGTGCCAGCAACCTAGGGGCAGGGGGCGGCTATGGCTACACCTTC. Translated, it gives CASNLGAGGGYGYTF.

The CDR3 here is CASSPGQGINEKLFF. Here the CDR3 DNA reads TGTGCCAGCAGCCCCGGACAGGGGATTAATGAAAAACTGTTTTTT. This chain uses TRBV14 with TRBJ1-4, with 9 bases that match TRBD1. The CDR3 sequence is 15 residues long. Germline-derived CDR1 and CDR2 are SGHDN and FVKESK. V shed 4 bases and J 4 bases; nucleotides not matched to a gene: 4.

A remark on this clone: The sample has other DNA sequences that encode this CDR3 too. The gene calls are TRBV6-6 and TRBJ2-1; no firm D call. Germline V CDR1 and CDR2: MNHNY, SVGAGI (reference sequence). V was pared by 3 bases and J by 4 bases, with 7 bases between. There are 13 residues in the CDR3. CDR3 residues: CASSYTGYNEQFF. In DNA, the CDR3 is TGTGCCAGCAGTTATACTGGGTACAATGAGCAGTTCTTC.

CDR3 coding DNA: TGTGCCAGCAGTTTACGGCCTGGACAGAACGGCCCCTACGAGCAGTACTTC. Its protein product is CASSLRPGQNGPYEQYF. V gene TRBV27 combines with J gene TRBJ2-7, with D possibly matching TRBD1 (6 bases). Germline V gives CDR1 MNHEY, CDR2 SMNVEV (reference sequence). The CDR3 runs 17 residues. With 2 bases removed from V and 2 bases from J, the gap between germline ends came to 19 bases.

V and J are TRBV11-2 and TRBJ2-7, with D maybe TRBD1 (6 bases). Trimming took off 0 bases at V and 4 bases at J, with 10 bases between the two ends. This CDR3 has 14 amino acids. The germline V gene encodes CDR1 SGHAT and CDR2 FQNNGV. The CDR3, as DNA: TGTGCCAGCAGCTTAGAGTACAGGGCGTACGAGCAGTACTTC. Protein sequence: CASSLEYRAYEQYF.

This clone was seen a few times. The same CDR3 also results from other DNA sequences found in this sample. The chain carries TRBV6-5 and TRBJ1-3, with D unresolved. V shed 0 bases and J shed 4 bases, with 4 bases lying between them. The CDR3 totals 13 residues. Germline V gene lookup returns CDR1 MNHEY and CDR2 SVGAGI. CDR3 in amino acids: CASSYSTGNTIYF. The CDR3 region has the DNA TGTGCCAGCAGTTACTCGACAGGAAACACCATATATTTT.

The chain carries TRBV10-2 and TRBJ2-2, with D unresolved. CDR3 length: 13 amino acids. Trimming stripped 6 bases from V and 6 bases from J, with 11 bases between. Germline CDR1 is WSHSY and CDR2 is SAAADI. The CDR3 nucleotides read TGCGCCAGCAGCCCGGAGTGGGCCGGGGAGCTGTTTTTT. Translated: CASSPEWAGELFF.

J is TRBJ2-1 and V is TRBV5-4; 15 bases match TRBD2. The germline gives CDR1 SGHNT, CDR2 YYREEE (reference sequence). This CDR3 spans 14 amino acids. J gave up 15 bases and V 5 bases, and 9 bases lay outside the gene matches. In DNA, the CDR3 is TGTGCCAGCAGGGATGGACTAGCGGGAGGGAGTCGGTTCTTC. Its protein is CASRDGLAGGSRFF.

The genes are TRBV28 and TRBJ2-1; D gene uncertain. Germline values: CDR1 MDHEN, CDR2 SYDVKM. V lost 8 bases, J lost 10 bases, and 15 bases lay in between. This CDR3 region has 12 residues. CDR3 region: CASALSNQEQFF. The CDR3 DNA reads TGTGCCAGCGCTCTAAGTAATCAGGAGCAGTTCTTC.

This sequence joins TRBV5-6 and TRBJ2-1; D might be TRBD1 (5 bases). The CDR3 has 14 residues. The germline V and J ends were trimmed by 4 bases and 0 bases, with 8 bases remaining between them. Germline assignment: CDR1 SGHDT and CDR2 YYEEEE. For the CDR3, the DNA is TGTGCCAGCAGCGCGACAGACTCCTACAATGAGCAGTTCTTC. Translating it yields CASSATDSYNEQFF.

The chain combines TRBV27 with TRBJ1-1, with D perhaps TRBD1 (5 bases). V was pared by 4 bases and J by 5 bases, with 20 bases between. CDR1 and CDR2 (germline): MNHEY, SMNVEV (reference sequence). The CDR3 covers 16 residues. In DNA, the CDR3 is TGTGCCAGCAGTTCGGCGGGACTCCCGGCGGGGACTGAAGCTTTCTTT. Translating it yields CASSSAGLPAGTEAFF.

The CDR3 coding sequence is TGTGCCAGCAGTTACGGGGGCTCGAACACCGGGGAGCTGTTTTTT. It is translated as CASSYGGSNTGELFF. The rearrangement joins TRBV6-5 to TRBJ2-2, with D possibly TRBD1 on 6 matching bases. Germline lookup yields CDR1 MNHEY and CDR2 SVGAGI. This CDR3 region has 15 residues. V was clipped by 2 bases and J by 0 bases, with 7 bases between them.

This clone was picked up one time. V usage is TRBV15 and J usage is TRBJ2-7; D is perhaps TRBD1 (6 bases). The CDR3 is 17 residues long. CDR1 LNHNV and CDR2 YYDKDF come from the germline V gene (reference sequence). V lost 0 bases and J 2 bases, leaving 17 bases between the germline ends. CDR3 residues: CATSREPGQGRTYEQYF. For the CDR3, the DNA is TGTGCCACCAGCAGAGAGCCCGGGCAGGGGAGAACCTACGAGCAGTACTTC.

V usage is TRBV11-3 and J usage is TRBJ2-5; the match to TRBD2 covers 10 bases. CDR1 is SGHNT and CDR2 is YENEEA in the germline V gene. The CDR3 consists of 16 residues. Trimming removed 5 bases from V and 3 bases from J; junction bases left unmatched: 9. The CDR3 sequence: CASSPNGLADKETQYF. CDR3 in DNA: TGTGCCAGCAGCCCAAACGGACTAGCGGATAAAGAGACCCAGTACTTC.